The 29 T cell receptor beta chains below come from one sample, sequenced in a study of control samples from healthy donors and cancer patients. Using immunoSEQ multiplex PCR, the repertoire was profiled, and TCRdb retains in-frame clones only, with some absent. Of about 110,000 clones in the sample, about 80% are singletons; the top ten hold around 6.4%. Material for sequencing was blood. These receptors were collected from a man aged 18 to 35 in good health.

CDR3 DNA: TGTGCCAGCAGCGAGTCCCTCGTGGGGAACACCGGGGAGCTGTTTTTT. This encodes CASSESLVGNTGELFF. This chain uses TRBV9 with TRBJ2-2, with D unresolved. The V and J ends lost 3 bases and 1 base respectively, with 13 bases between them. The CDR3 has 16 residues. Germline CDR1 SGDLS, CDR2 YYNGEE.

V usage is TRBV30 and J usage is TRBJ2-7; D unclear. The CDR3 loop spans 14 amino acids. Germline CDR1 reads GTSNPN; CDR2 reads SVGIG (reference sequence). V shed 0 bases and J shed 4 bases, with 13 bases lying between them. CDR3 loop: CAWSVIRVEYEQYF. For the CDR3, the DNA is TGTGCCTGGAGTGTAATAAGGGTTGAGTACGAGCAGTACTTC. Supplemented by reference TRBV30 and TRBJ2-7, the full variable domain reads SQTIHQWPATLVQPVGSPLSLECTVEGTSNPNLYWYRQAAGRGLQLLFYSVGIGQISSEVPQNLSASRPQDRQFILSSKKLLLSDSGFYLCAWSVIRVEYEQYFGPGTRLTVT.

This clone appeared once. This sequence joins TRBV11-3 and TRBJ2-3; D uncertain. The ends were cut back, 1 base at V and 4 bases at J, with 12 bases in the middle. CDR1 SGHNT and CDR2 YENEEA come from the germline V gene. CDR3 length equals 15 residues. As DNA, the CDR3 is TGTGCCAGCAGCTTAGGGTCTGGGGAAGCAGATACGCAGTATTTT. Residues: CASSLGSGEADTQYF. The full variable domain, with the rest looked up from reference TRBV11-3 and TRBJ2-3, is EAGVVQSPRYKIIEKKQPVAFWCNPISGHNTLYWYLQNLGQGPELLIRYENEEAVDDSQLPKDRFSAERLKGVDSTLKIQPAELGDSAVYLCASSLGSGEADTQYFGPGTRLTVL.

As concerns this clone: Other DNA sequences of this sample code for an identical CDR3. This chain joins TRBV7-2 and TRBJ1-5, with 7 nucleotides matching TRBD1. The CDR3 contains 15 residues. Germline V gene data show CDR1 as SGHTA and CDR2 as FQGNSA. J was trimmed by 4 bases and V by 1 base; bases with no gene match: 4. The CDR3 here is CASSLGGTVNQPQHF. The CDR3 DNA sequence: TGTGCCAGCAGCTTAGGAGGGACAGTGAATCAGCCCCAGCATTTT.

This chain uses TRBV4-2 with TRBJ2-7; 10 bases align to TRBD2. Trimming removed 0 bases from V and 3 bases from J; junction bases left unmatched: 17. CDR3 length: 20 residues. Germline V gene data show CDR1 as LGHNA and CDR2 as YNFKEQ. CDR3 protein: CASSQEPPSGGSSRDYEQYF. CDR3 nucleotide sequence: TGTGCCAGCAGCCAAGAACCGCCTAGCGGGGGAAGTTCTAGGGACTACGAGCAGTACTTC.

V and J are TRBV7-2 and TRBJ2-3; 10 bases map to TRBD2. The CDR3 loop spans 18 amino acids. Germline trimming cut 5 bases from V and 1 base from J; bases unmatched to any gene: 12. Germline V gene lookup returns CDR1 SGHTA and CDR2 FQGNSA. CDR3 sequence reads: CASSLFPASGGRTDTQYF. The CDR3, as DNA: TGTGCCAGCAGCCTTTTCCCGGCTAGCGGGGGCCGCACAGATACGCAGTATTTT.

This clone turned up a few times. The gene calls are TRBV6-5 and TRBJ1-3; 8 bases line up with TRBD1. The J segment lost 4 bases and the V segment lost 4 bases, leaving 6 bases of the junction unmatched. Germline CDR1 reads MNHEY; CDR2 reads SVGAGI. The CDR3 has 15 amino acids. The CDR3, as DNA: TGTGCCAGCAGTTCCCAGGGGGCTGACGGAAACACCATATATTTT. Protein product: CASSSQGADGNTIYF.

The V gene is TRBV14, the J gene TRBJ1-5; D uncertain. Trimming removed 1 base from V and 1 base from J, with 20 bases in between. Per the germline V gene, CDR1 is SGHDN and CDR2 is FVKESK. This CDR3 comprises 19 residues. The CDR3 sequence: CASSQVPRTPARSNQPQHF. CDR3 bases: TGTGCCAGCAGCCAAGTCCCCAGAACCCCTGCGCGGAGCAATCAGCCCCAGCATTTT.

J is TRBJ2-7 and V is TRBV7-2, with TRBD2 matching 13 bases. V lost 5 bases to trimming and J lost 0 bases; unmatched junction nucleotides: 10. The CDR3 has 18 amino acids. From germline, CDR1 is SGHTA and CDR2 FQGNSA. This CDR3 is CASSKTSGGTLSSYEQYV. As DNA, the CDR3 is TGTGCCAGCAGCAAGACTAGCGGGGGGACCCTTAGCTCCTACGAGCAGTACGTC.

This chain uses TRBV20-1 with TRBJ2-7; TRBD1 agrees at 7 bases. V was clipped by 3 bases and J by 2 bases; unmatched bases: 7. Looked up from germline, CDR1 is DFQATT and CDR2 is SNEGSKA (reference sequence). The CDR3 consists of 14 residues. The CDR3 DNA reads TGCAGTGCTAGTCGGGGACAGATCCCCTACGAGCAGTACTTC. It encodes CSASRGQIPYEQYF.

This sequence joins TRBV6-2 or TRBV6-3 and TRBJ1-2; possibly TRBD1 for D (5 bases). Germline CDR1 is MNHEY and CDR2 is SVGEGT. Trimming took 5 bases from V and 5 from J, leaving 15 bases between them. The CDR3 is made up of 14 amino acids. CDR3 bases: TGTGCCAGCAGTCTACAGGAGTCTTTTTATGGCTACACCTTC. Its translation: CASSLQESFYGYTF.

The chain employs TRBV19 and TRBJ1-1; 10 nucleotides align to TRBD1. Trimming cost V 5 bases and J 8 bases; bases outside gene matches: 11. Germline loops: CDR1 LNHDA, CDR2 SQIVND (reference sequence). The CDR3 sequence is 15 residues long. In nucleotides, the CDR3 is TGTGCCAGTAGTCCTAACCGGGACAGGGGTTTAGAAGCTTTCTTT. It is translated as CASSPNRDRGLEAFF. Full variable domain (rest looked up from reference TRBV19 and TRBJ1-1): DGGITQSPKYLFRKEGQNVTLSCEQNLNHDAMYWYRQDPGQGLRLIYYSQIVNDFQKGDIAEGYSVSREKKESFPLTVTSAQKNPTAFYLCASSPNRDRGLEAFFGQGTRLTVV.

This rearrangement joins TRBV7-8 to TRBJ1-4, with a possible D match to TRBD1 (6 bases). V was trimmed by 6 bases and J by 3 bases, leaving 23 bases between them. Germline assignment: CDR1 SGHVS and CDR2 FQNEAQ. The CDR3 is 18 amino acids. This CDR3 reads CASSQPYHRVSANEKLFF. The CDR3 bases are TGTGCCAGCAGTCAACCCTACCACAGGGTATCCGCTAATGAAAAACTGTTTTTT.

To note about this clone: The junction departs from germline at one end; a sequencing error may be responsible. The chain recombines TRBV6-5 with TRBJ1-3; D is unresolved. The germline V gene has CDR1 MNHEY and CDR2 SVGAGI. CDR3 length equals 14 residues. The CDR3 protein is CASIYDIGRNTIYF. In DNA, the CDR3 is TGTGCCAGCATTTACGATATAGGCAGGAACACCATATATTTT.

This clone was picked up one time. V and J are TRBV9 and TRBJ2-7; the match to TRBD2 covers 10 bases. Germline CDR1 reads SGDLS; CDR2 reads YYNGEE. This CDR3 region has 19 residues. The V segment lost 0 bases and the J segment 1 base; nucleotides outside the gene matches: 13. For the CDR3, the DNA is TGTGCCAGCAGCGTAGTCGGGCCTAGCGGGGGTGAAGCATCCTACGAGCAGTACTTC. It translates to CASSVVGPSGGEASYEQYF.

This chain connects TRBV2 to TRBJ2-2; D not certain. V was trimmed by 6 bases and J by 1 base, leaving 6 bases between them. CDR1 is SNHLY, CDR2 FYNNEI, per germline. CDR3 length equals 13 residues. The CDR3 DNA is TGTGCCAGCAGGGTGATGAACACCGGGGAGCTGTTTTTT. Its translation: CASRVMNTGELFF.

The rearrangement joins TRBV5-5 to TRBJ2-7, with 8 bases identical to TRBD2. V shed 0 bases, J shed 4 bases, and the junction held 6 bases outside the gene matches. The CDR3 runs to 15 residues. The germline V gene has CDR1 SGHKS and CDR2 YYEKEE (reference sequence). The CDR3 coding sequence is TGTGCCAGCAGCTTGGCCCCGGGGGGGTCGTACGAGCAGTACTTC. Residues: CASSLAPGGSYEQYF.

This sequence joins TRBV10-2 and TRBJ2-7; D is tentatively TRBD1 or TRBD2 (6 bases each). This CDR3 is 15 amino acids long. CDR1 and CDR2 from the germline V gene are WSHSY and SAAADI. Between the trimmed V and J ends, which lost 3 bases and 4 bases, there was a span of 16 bases. The CDR3 reads CASSDRLEGVYEQYV. CDR3 coding DNA: TGCGCCAGCAGTGATCGGCTGGAGGGGGTTTACGAGCAGTACGTC.

J is TRBJ1-2 and V is TRBV7-8; 7 bases fit TRBD1. The trim removed 5 bases at V and 2 bases at J, leaving 11 bases unmatched. The CDR3 runs to 16 residues. Per the germline V gene, CDR1 is SGHVS and CDR2 is FQNEAQ. CDR3 amino acids: CASSERPLGQNYGYTF. The CDR3 DNA reads as TGTGCCAGCAGCGAACGGCCACTGGGACAGAACTATGGCTACACCTTC.

The V and J genes are TRBV2 and TRBJ1-1; unclear D gene. Per the germline V gene, CDR1 is SNHLY and CDR2 is FYNNEI. The CDR3 is made up of 15 amino acids. V was pared by 3 bases and J by 1 base, with 12 bases between. The CDR3 loop reads CASSDPPTRNTEAFF. As DNA, the CDR3 is TGTGCCAGCAGTGATCCCCCGACCCGGAACACTGAAGCTTTCTTT.

The chain couples TRBV7-9 to TRBJ1-2, with no clear D. V lost 5 bases to trimming and J lost 4 bases, with 14 bases between them. Germline V gene data show CDR1 as SEHNR and CDR2 as FQNEAQ (reference sequence). This CDR3 contains 14 residues. In DNA, the CDR3 is TGTGCCAGCAGCCCGGGCCAGGAGGCCTATGGCTACACCTTC. It yields the protein CASSPGQEAYGYTF.

This chain connects TRBV11-3 to TRBJ2-1; 11 positions match TRBD2. V shed 5 bases and J 8 bases; nucleotides not matched to a gene: 8. The germline CDR1 and CDR2 sequences are SGHNT and YENEEA. CDR3 length: 15 residues. This CDR3 is CASSRGLAEGDEQFF. The CDR3 bases are TGTGCCAGCAGCCGGGGACTAGCGGAAGGGGATGAGCAGTTCTTC.

The chain employs TRBV7-2 and TRBJ2-1, with 10 bases fitting TRBD1. Germline loops: CDR1 SGHTA, CDR2 FQGNSA. The CDR3 runs to 15 residues. Germline trimming cut 4 bases from V and 6 bases from J; bases unmatched to any gene: 6. The CDR3 is CASSSGTGAGNEQFF. CDR3 nucleotide sequence: TGTGCCAGCAGCTCCGGGACAGGGGCCGGCAATGAGCAGTTCTTC. Full variable domain (remainder filled in from reference TRBV7-2 and TRBJ2-1): GAGVSQSPSNKVTEKGKDVELRCDPISGHTALYWYRQSLGQGLEFLIYFQGNSAPDKSGLPSDRFSAERTGGSVSTLTIQRTQQEDSAVYLCASSSGTGAGNEQFFGPGTRLTVL.

This sequence joins TRBV15 and TRBJ2-2; 7 bases align to TRBD1. Germline V gene lookup returns CDR1 LNHNV and CDR2 YYDKDF (reference sequence). V dropped 5 bases and J dropped 6; count of bases not matched to a gene: 6. The CDR3 covers 14 residues. CDR3 sequence (DNA): TGTGCCACCAGCGACCGACAGGGTCCCGGGGAGCTGTTTTTT. Amino acid sequence: CATSDRQGPGELFF.

This sequence joins TRBV28 and TRBJ1-2, with D unclear. Germline V gene sequence: CDR1 MDHEN, CDR2 SYDVKM. The germline V and J ends were trimmed by 10 bases and 2 bases, with 17 bases remaining between them. This CDR3 contains 14 residues. CDR3: CATPRRGSNYGYTF. Here the CDR3 DNA reads TGTGCCACTCCTCGCCGAGGGTCAAACTATGGCTACACCTTC.

The V and J genes are TRBV7-3 and TRBJ1-2; D might be TRBD1 (5 bases). CDR1 and CDR2 (germline): SGHTA, FQGTGA. With 2 bases removed from V and 4 bases from J, the gap between germline ends came to 11 bases. The CDR3 loop spans 14 amino acids. The CDR3 region has the DNA TGTGCCAGCAGCTTACAGGGTAGGGCCTATGGCTACACCTTC. Protein sequence: CASSLQGRAYGYTF.

The chain employs TRBV24-1 and TRBJ2-1; 10 bases match TRBD1. The ends lost 5 bases at V and 10 bases at J; junction bases unmatched: 10. CDR1 and CDR2 from the germline V gene are KGHDR and SFDVKD. CDR3 length equals 15 residues. The DNA for the CDR3 is TGTGCCACCAGTGCTCTGACAGGGGGCTCCAGGGAGCAGTTCTTC. Its protein is CATSALTGGSREQFF.

A word on this clone: The same CDR3 is also encoded by other DNA sequences in this sample. The V gene is TRBV19, the J gene TRBJ1-1; 8 nucleotides align to TRBD1. This CDR3 spans 13 amino acids. The trim removed 5 bases at V and 4 bases at J, leaving 3 bases unmatched. Per germline, CDR1 LNHDA and CDR2 SQIVND (reference sequence). The CDR3, as DNA: TGTGCCAGTAGTTCCGACAGGGGCACTGAAGCTTTCTTT. Translated, it gives CASSSDRGTEAFF.

This clone was recorded a few times. The V and J genes are TRBV2 and TRBJ1-6; 12 nucleotides line up with TRBD1. The germline V gene has CDR1 SNHLY and CDR2 FYNNEI. J was trimmed by 10 bases and V by 7 bases; bases with no gene match: 8. The CDR3 contains 15 residues. CDR3 DNA sequence: TGTGCCAGCACCCCGGGACAGGGGGCTCGGTCACCCCTCCACTTT. It codes for CASTPGQGARSPLHF.